A single sample is the source of the 3 T cell receptor beta chains below, sequenced in a study of liver allograft versus peripheral blood T cells. For the study at large: A comparison was made between T cell receptor repertoires in transplanted livers and those in recipients' peripheral blood.

TCRdb independently ran MiXCR on the reads; one entry per CDR3 protein. The table lists a few thousand distinct CDR3 sequences, 15% to 20% of them singletons, with about 54% in the top ten. Receptors were obtained from a human patient who had a liver transplant. Some T cells could come from the graft donor.

This chain links TRBV6-5 with TRBJ1-1, with TRBD1 matching 7 bases. This CDR3 is built from 15 residues. The ends lost 5 bases at V and 1 base at J; junction bases unmatched: 7. Germline V gene sequence: CDR1 MNHEY, CDR2 SVGAGI. CDR3: CASSPTGERNTEAFF. DNA for the CDR3: TGTGCCAGCAGTCCAACAGGGGAGAGGAACACTGAAGCTTTCTTT.

Sample share makes this clonotype medium-sized. The chain couples TRBV19 to TRBJ2-1; the D is unclear. Germline CDR1 reads LNHDA; CDR2 reads SQIVND (reference sequence). The V gene lost 5 bases and the J gene lost 1 base, with 15 bases spanning the gap. CDR3 length: 16 amino acids. For the CDR3, the DNA is TGTGCCAGTAGTTTAACGGCAAGTCGGTCCTACAATGAGCAGTTCTTC. The encoded protein is CASSLTASRSYNEQFF. Together with reference TRBV19 and TRBJ2-1, the CDR3 gives the full variable domain: DGGITQSPKYLFRKEGQNVTLSCEQNLNHDAMYWYRQDPGQGLRLIYYSQIVNDFQKGDIAEGYSVSREKKESFPLTVTSAQKNPTAFYLCASSLTASRSYNEQFFGPGTRLTVL.

This clonotype was detected a few times. This rearrangement joins TRBV30 to TRBJ2-6, with no clear D. The V end lost 3 bases, the J end lost 0 bases, and 6 bases lay between the germline ends. Germline loops: CDR1 GTSNPN, CDR2 SVGIG (reference sequence). The CDR3 is 14 residues long. The CDR3, as DNA: TGTGCCTGGAGCGACGTCTCTGGGGCCAACGTCCTGACTTTC. It yields the protein CAWSDVSGANVLTF.